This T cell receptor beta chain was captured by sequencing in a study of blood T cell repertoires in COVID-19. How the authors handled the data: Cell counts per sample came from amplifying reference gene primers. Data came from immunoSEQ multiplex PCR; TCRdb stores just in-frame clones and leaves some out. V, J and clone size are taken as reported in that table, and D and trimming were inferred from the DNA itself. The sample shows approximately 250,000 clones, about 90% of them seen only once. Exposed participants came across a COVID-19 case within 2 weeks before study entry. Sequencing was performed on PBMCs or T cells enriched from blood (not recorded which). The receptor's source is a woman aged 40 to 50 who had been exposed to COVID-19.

The CDR3 region is CASSQEAGQLNEKLFF. The CDR3 coding sequence is TGCGCCAGCAGCCAAGAGGCGGGGCAACTGAATGAAAAACTGTTTTTT. The V gene is TRBV4-1, the J gene TRBJ1-4; D is perhaps TRBD1 (5 bases). This CDR3 is 16 amino acids long. CDR1 is MGHRA, CDR2 YSYEKL, per germline. V lost 0 bases and J 5 bases, leaving 13 bases between the germline ends.